Listed below are T cell receptor beta chains from one sample, sequenced in a study of shared clonotypes between healthy human individuals. Assay: immunoSEQ multiplex PCR; the TCRdb copy retains only in-frame clones and omits some. The sample lists 2 million to 2.5 million clones, about nine tenths occurring once. Sequencing was carried out using naive CD4+ T cells from PBMCs. These receptors were collected from a man younger than 35 in good health. Some clones in this sample may be carry-over from other donors' samples. Each CDR3 is given with its conserved first and last residue. Fields, in order: V gene, CDR3 protein.

TRBV28	CASTGGSWNTEAFF
TRBV9	CASSVVGLAVTGELFF
TRBV12-5	CASGLPPRQGVTNEKLFF
TRBV12-5	CASGLAPQLSGSTDTQYF
TRBV5-1	CASSVPTGEVPDTQYF
TRBV5-4	CASTQGPHTDTQYF
TRBV19	CASSIFWGGSTDTQYF
TRBV7-9	CASSFRLTSGGNSYEQYF
TRBV9	CASSVTGTYEKLFF
TRBV5-1	CASSGMTANTEAFF
TRBV7-9	CASSLLNEQFF
TRBV15	CATSRDRFQETQYF
TRBV7-2	CASSIGLRFTGELFF
TRBV25-1	CASSALGAQGIVPEAFF
TRBV5-1	CASSPPSGKETQYF
TRBV6-5	CASSYSSGGNTIYF
TRBV19	CASRSEFSYNEQFF
TRBV4-2	CASSQPSSGANVLTF
TRBV9	CASSVGDRSGANVLTF
TRBV9	CASSRELLALTYNEQFF
TRBV7-2	CATAKGQTSTDTQYF
TRBV7-6	CASSRTYRGLAKNIQYF
TRBV2	CASSVLPSGNTIYF
TRBV7-9	CASSLAAPSADTQYF
TRBV5-4	CASSTGLAGRNTGELFF
TRBV28	CASSFGPLRLANTEAFF
TRBV5-1	CASSPTGSNQPQHF
TRBV9	CASSVAGGLANTEAFF
TRBV15	CATSRGVAGGQETQYF
TRBV5-1	CASSGQGDTEAFF
TRBV7-2	CASSFVAGYSNEQYF
TRBV27	CASSLRFF
TRBV11-1	CASSQDRWSTGELFF
TRBV10-2	CASSEYQYTEAFF
TRBV7-2	CASSWTSGRAITGELFF
TRBV18	CASSPPSNTIYF
TRBV9	CASSQRGIQETQYF
TRBV27	CASSFGLAGGEQYF
TRBV28	CAVATGTGGREQYF
TRBV7-6	CASSLVAGGGVHTEAFF
TRBV6-6	CASSQSRYEQYF
TRBV20-1	CSARGHGAQYF
TRBV4-1	CASSLLGVETQYF
TRBV6-1	CASSGTRGSTQPQHF
TRBV2	CASSVWGQPQHF
TRBV5-8	CASSWGVQLVGNEQFF
TRBV9	CASSVVGDSLSGNTIYF
TRBV21-1	CASSNAQGWVDTQYF
TRBV18	CASSPIMGQGPYNEQFF
TRBV5-8	CASSLDGIQSNEQFF
TRBV5-1	CASSSQLETQYF
TRBV6-5	CASSYNRVLDTEAFF
TRBV7-6	CASSSLAGARNEQFF
TRBV2	CASSDYRGVPYEQYF
TRBV5-1	CASSSLTRTSSYNEQFF